This TCR beta chain was identified during a study of shared clonotypes between healthy human individuals. Comment on this clone: Its antigen is still unknown.

Template for every sorted-subset replicate PCR totaled around 200 ng DNA, 25,000 to 35,000 T cell genomes. Profiled with immunoSEQ multiplex PCR; TCRdb holds only in-frame clones, not every one. The sample carries 640,000 or so clones, approximately 75% recorded once. General study points: Sharing across four donors was seen in roughly 5% of naive CD4 clonotypes.

Germline V CDR1 and CDR2: SEHNR, FQNEAQ (reference sequence). The CDR3 loop spans 13 amino acids. J gave up 6 bases and V 4 bases, and 3 bases lay outside the gene matches. The sample was memory CD4+ T cells sorted from blood. Subset meaning: CD45RA-negative fraction. This TCR was recovered from a woman in her 30s in good health. The gene calls are TRBV7-9 and TRBJ1-2; 9 positions match TRBD1. CDR3 sequence reads: CASSSGQGHGYTF. CDR3 in DNA: TGTGCCAGCAGCTCAGGACAGGGGCATGGCTACACCTTC.